This record covers a single T cell receptor beta chain. Its specificity is unknown. This record comes from a study of OX40 agonist ivuxolimab in advanced cancers. Study context: In this trial design, patients received ivuxolimab intravenously at 0.01 to 10 mg/kg every 2 weeks. Notes on the study in general: In the expanded peripheral T cells, antigen specificity was never determined. The 0.1-3.0 mg/kg partial responders had among the lowest clonal expansion.

V shed 4 bases and J 5 bases; nucleotides not matched to a gene: 7. CDR3 length: 14 amino acids. CDR1 and CDR2 (germline): SEHNR, FQNEAQ (reference sequence). The data were produced by immunoSEQ multiplex PCR, yet TCRdb's version contains in-frame clones alone and is incomplete. The data contain approximately 31,000 clones, 88% of them seen just once; the ten biggest clones take up under 65%. Sequencing used CD4+ or CD8+ T cells sorted from blood, obtained in a trial of the OX40 agonist ivuxolimab. The receptor was derived from an adult with an advanced solid tumor such as melanoma, head and neck, liver or kidney cancer. The chain has TRBV7-9 and TRBJ1-2; 7 bases fit TRBD1. The CDR3 DNA reads TGTGCCAGCAGCTCCTTACAGGGGATATATGGCTACACCTTC. Translation gives CASSSLQGIYGYTF.